This TCR beta chain appears in the sequencing data of a study of blood T cell repertoires in COVID-19. About the research overall: COVID-19 samples, acute and convalescent, were from the United States, Italy and Spain. The cDNA or gDNA used as material had been derived from T cells, B-cell-depleted T cells, or PBMCs.

Trimming stripped 0 bases from V and 2 bases from J, with 11 bases between. This CDR3 has 16 amino acids. Germline V lookup: CDR1 SGHTS, CDR2 YDEGEE. In the study's own analysis: Reference gene primers were amplified, and this amplification served to estimate nucleated cell counts. Method: immunoSEQ multiplex PCR; TCRdb's copy keeps in-frame clones and lacks some. V and J calls and clone size are copied from that table; D and trimming were computed from the DNA. The sample holds approximately 100,000 clones, approximately 92% seen once. The sequenced sample consisted of peripheral blood. This receptor was identified in a man in his fifties or sixties with active COVID-19. The V and J genes are TRBV5-8 and TRBJ2-2; D is possibly TRBD1 (5 bases). DNA for the CDR3: TGTGCCAGCAGCTTGGTTTACGACAGTAACACCGGGGAGCTGTTTTTT. As protein: CASSLVYDSNTGELFF.